The 29 T cell receptor beta chains below all came from one sample that was sequenced in a study of blood T cell repertoires in COVID-19. Sequencing used immunoSEQ multiplex PCR; TCRdb keeps in-frame clones, though not all of them. The repertoire holds 250,000 to 350,000 clones, with roughly 90% as singletons. Input material: PBMCs or T cells enriched from blood (not recorded which). Every receptor here comes from a man aged 60 to 69 who had recovered from COVID-19.

This clone was counted once. The rearrangement joins TRBV4-3 to TRBJ2-1; maybe TRBD2 (6 bases). Germline V gene data show CDR1 as LGHNA and CDR2 as YSLEER. Trimming removed 0 bases at V and 3 bases at J, with 9 bases between. The CDR3 sequence is 15 residues long. The CDR3 here is CASSQDSGVYNEQFF. CDR3 nucleotide sequence: TGCGCCAGCAGCCAAGACTCGGGGGTCTACAATGAGCAGTTCTTC.

The chain joins TRBV13 to TRBJ2-7; D is unclear. This CDR3 region has 14 residues. Germline loops: CDR1 PRHDT, CDR2 FYEKMQ (reference sequence). V was shortened by 0 bases and J by 3 bases, with 9 bases between the two germline ends. DNA for the CDR3: TGTGCCAGCAGCTTAGGACAGTCTGTCTACGAGCAGTACTTC. It encodes CASSLGQSVYEQYF. The full variable domain, with the rest looked up from reference TRBV13 and TRBJ2-7, is AAGVIQSPRHLIKEKRETATLKCYPIPRHDTVYWYQQGPGQDPQFLISFYEKMQSDKGSIPDRFSAQQFSDYHSELNMSSLELGDSALYFCASSLGQSVYEQYFGPGTRLTVT.

This clone appeared once. The V and J genes are TRBV11-2 and TRBJ2-2, with 9 bases identical to TRBD1. After removal of 5 bases from V and 5 bases from J, the junction contained 6 bases not matched to a gene. The germline V gene has CDR1 SGHAT and CDR2 FQNNGV. The CDR3 is 15 residues long. CDR3 in amino acids: CASSPGQGWTGELFF. In DNA, the CDR3 is TGTGCCAGCAGCCCTGGACAGGGGTGGACCGGGGAGCTGTTTTTT.

This chain joins TRBV30 and TRBJ1-6; D uncertain. V gave up 2 bases and J gave up 3 bases, with 11 bases separating them. The CDR3 runs to 15 residues. Germline lookup yields CDR1 GTSNPN and CDR2 SVGIG (reference sequence). This chain's CDR3 is CAWSLGSLYNSPLHF. DNA of the CDR3: TGTGCCTGGAGTCTAGGATCCCTCTATAATTCACCCCTCCACTTT. Together with reference TRBV30 and TRBJ1-6, the CDR3 gives the full variable domain: SQTIHQWPATLVQPVGSPLSLECTVEGTSNPNLYWYRQAAGRGLQLLFYSVGIGQISSEVPQNLSASRPQDRQFILSSKKLLLSDSGFYLCAWSLGSLYNSPLHFGNGTRLTVT.

This clone was picked up one time. This rearrangement joins TRBV30 to TRBJ1-6; no firm D call. This CDR3 is 12 amino acids long. The germline V and J ends were trimmed by 4 bases and 5 bases, with 6 bases remaining between them. The germline V gene encodes CDR1 GTSNPN and CDR2 SVGIG (reference sequence). In nucleotides, the CDR3 is TGTGCCTGGAAGTCGGATAATTCACCCCTCCACTTT. Its translation: CAWKSDNSPLHF.

This clone has a single count. The chain joins TRBV19 to TRBJ1-2, with TRBD1 matching 7 bases. V trimming: 6 bases; J trimming: 4 bases; junction bases outside the gene matches: 8. The CDR3 extends over 14 amino acids. Germline V gene sequence: CDR1 LNHDA, CDR2 SQIVND (reference sequence). CDR3 protein: CASRNRGSVYGYTF. The CDR3, as DNA: TGTGCCAGTAGAAACAGGGGTTCAGTCTATGGCTACACCTTC.

The genes are TRBV28 and TRBJ2-3; 10 positions match TRBD2. V lost 2 bases to trimming and J lost 5 bases; unmatched junction nucleotides: 7. The CDR3 is made up of 16 amino acids. The germline gives CDR1 MDHEN, CDR2 SYDVKM. CDR3 nucleotide sequence: TGTGCCAGCAGTTTAACTAGCGGGGCTGGGGTAGATACGCAGTATTTT. Translation: CASSLTSGAGVDTQYF.

V is TRBV27 and J is TRBJ2-7; 7 bases are a match to TRBD1. The CDR3 consists of 14 residues. Germline loops: CDR1 MNHEY, CDR2 SMNVEV (reference sequence). Unmatched junction bases numbered 6, after V lost 5 bases and J lost 2 bases. CDR3 sequence: CASSIKGTAYEQYF. DNA of the CDR3: TGTGCCAGCAGTATAAAGGGGACAGCCTACGAGCAGTACTTC.

The rearrangement joins TRBV6-2 or TRBV6-3 to TRBJ1-5; 7 bases fit TRBD1. The V and J ends lost 1 base and 6 bases, in that order; junction bases with no gene match: 3. The CDR3 length is 14 residues. The V gene's germline CDR1 is MNHEY and CDR2 SVGEGT. CDR3 in DNA: TGTGCCAGCAGTTACTTGACAGGGTTTCAGCCCCAGCATTTT. Amino acid sequence: CASSYLTGFQPQHF.

The CDR3 spells CASSPKGQNQPQHF. DNA for the CDR3: TGTGCCAGCAGCCCAAAAGGACAGAATCAGCCCCAGCATTTT. The chain carries TRBV7-9 and TRBJ1-5; maybe TRBD1 (6 bases). The CDR3 sequence is 14 residues long. V dropped 5 bases and J dropped 4 bases, with 12 bases sitting between them. The germline V gene encodes CDR1 SEHNR and CDR2 FQNEAQ (reference sequence). Full variable domain (rest looked up from reference TRBV7-9 and TRBJ1-5): DTGVSQNPRHKITKRGQNVTFRCDPISEHNRLYWYRQTLGQGPEFLTYFQNEAQLEKSRLLSDRFSAERPKGSFSTLEIQRTEQGDSAMYLCASSPKGQNQPQHFGDGTRLSIL.

The CDR3 sequence is CASSMGGSTGIHEQYF. The CDR3, as DNA: TGCGCCAGCAGTATGGGGGGGTCAACAGGGATTCACGAGCAGTACTTC. The V call is TRBV5-1, the J call TRBJ2-7; D might be TRBD2 (7 bases). Germline-derived CDR1 and CDR2 are SGHRS and YFSETQ. This CDR3 spans 16 amino acids. The V end lost 5 bases, the J end lost 5 bases, and 23 bases lay between the germline ends.

The chain has TRBV3-1 (or the pseudogene TRBV3-2) and TRBJ2-3; the D gene is possibly TRBD2 (6 bases). Trimming pared 4 bases from V and 2 bases from J, leaving 22 bases between. Germline CDR1 is LGHDT and CDR2 is YNNKEL (reference sequence). The CDR3 totals 18 residues. Written as DNA, the CDR3 is TGTGCCAGCAGCCCGCCGGGACTCAAGACCGCTTTCACAGATACGCAGTATTTT. Its protein is CASSPPGLKTAFTDTQYF.

The chain links TRBV9 to TRBJ2-6; 10 bases are shared with TRBD1. Germline values: CDR1 SGDLS, CDR2 YYNGEE. V gave up 4 bases and J gave up 0 bases; unmatched junction bases: 7. The CDR3 totals 18 residues. The CDR3 reads CASSPGGTGDSGANVLTF. CDR3 coding DNA: TGTGCCAGCAGCCCAGGGGGGACAGGGGACTCTGGGGCCAACGTCCTGACTTTC. The variable domain in full, with the rest retrieved from reference TRBV9 and TRBJ2-6, is DSGVTQTPKHLITATGQRVTLRCSPRSGDLSVYWYQQSLDQGLQFLIQYYNGEERAKGNILERFSAQQFPDLHSELNLSSLELGDSALYFCASSPGGTGDSGANVLTFGAGSRLTVL.

V gene TRBV3-1 (or the pseudogene TRBV3-2) combines with J gene TRBJ2-1; tentatively, D is TRBD2 (6 bases). Germline loops: CDR1 LGHDT, CDR2 YNNKEL (reference sequence). The V and J ends lost 1 base and 2 bases respectively, with 12 bases between them. The CDR3 contains 16 residues. CDR3: CASSQGGGTAYNEQFF. CDR3 nucleotide sequence: TGTGCCAGCAGCCAAGGGGGCGGGACTGCCTACAATGAGCAGTTCTTC.

The rearrangement links TRBV4-1 to TRBJ1-5, with 7 bases identical to TRBD1. CDR1 is MGHRA and CDR2 is YSYEKL in the germline V gene. Trimming at V came to 5 bases and at J to 5 bases, leaving 15 bases not matched to a gene. This CDR3 spans 17 amino acids. Here the CDR3 reads CASSNPIGGPGDQPQHF. The CDR3, as DNA: TGCGCCAGCAGCAACCCTATAGGGGGCCCGGGCGATCAGCCCCAGCATTTT.

In nucleotides, the CDR3 is TGTGCCAGCAGTGATGCGGGACAGGGAAACACCATATATTTT. Amino acids: CASSDAGQGNTIYF. This chain connects TRBV25-1 to TRBJ1-3; 7 bases agree with TRBD1. J lost 4 bases, V lost 3 bases, and 3 bases had no gene match. The CDR3 loop spans 14 amino acids. Germline CDR1 reads MGHDK; CDR2 reads SYGVNS.

The V gene is TRBV29-1, the J gene TRBJ1-1; TRBD1 matches 7 bases. Germline trimming cut 3 bases from V and 5 bases from J; bases unmatched to any gene: 6. The germline V gene has CDR1 SQVTM and CDR2 ANQGSEA. The CDR3 is 13 residues long. CDR3: CSVEAGGITEAFF. The CDR3 coding sequence is TGCAGCGTTGAGGCAGGGGGAATTACTGAAGCTTTCTTT.

The chain couples TRBV11-3 to TRBJ2-1, with 8 nucleotides matching TRBD2. V was pared by 2 bases and J by 13 bases, with 7 bases of the junction left unmatched. The germline V gene encodes CDR1 SGHNT and CDR2 YENEEA. There are 13 residues in the CDR3. Here the CDR3 reads CASSLSGLDYQFF. The CDR3 region has the DNA TGTGCCAGCAGCTTATCGGGACTAGATTATCAGTTCTTC.

There are a few counts of this clone. The J gene is TRBJ2-7, the V gene TRBV20-1; perhaps TRBD1 as D (6 bases). Per germline, CDR1 DFQATT and CDR2 SNEGSKA (reference sequence). V lost 7 bases and J lost 4, with 11 bases in between. The CDR3 runs to 11 residues. This CDR3 is CSVLGGYEQYF. CDR3 nucleotide sequence: TGCAGTGTTTTAGGGGGATACGAGCAGTACTTC.

This chain joins TRBV30 and TRBJ1-6; D unresolved. V was trimmed by 4 bases and J by 6 bases, leaving 16 bases between them. The CDR3 totals 15 residues. Germline CDR1 is GTSNPN and CDR2 is SVGIG (reference sequence). The CDR3 DNA reads as TGTGCCTGGAAGGCAGCGCCGAAGAGTAATTCACCCCTCCACTTT. This gives the protein CAWKAAPKSNSPLHF.

The V and J genes are TRBV11-3 and TRBJ2-2; D is possibly TRBD2 (5 bases). The CDR3 is 15 amino acids. The germline V gene has CDR1 SGHNT and CDR2 YENEEA. Trimming shortened V by 3 bases and J by 3 bases, and 11 bases separated the two germline ends. CDR3 coding DNA: TGTGCCAGCAGCTTTCGGTCAGCGGACACCGGGGAGCTGTTTTTT. This encodes CASSFRSADTGELFF.

This clone was found once. The chain recombines TRBV10-1 with TRBJ1-3; 7 nucleotides match TRBD1. Trimming cost V 5 bases and J 2 bases; bases outside gene matches: 3. CDR1 and CDR2 (germline): WNHNN, SYGVQD (reference sequence). The CDR3 is made up of 14 amino acids. This CDR3 reads CASSSDRAGNTIYF. The DNA for the CDR3 is TGCGCCAGCAGTTCCGACAGGGCTGGAAACACCATATATTTT.

This sequence joins TRBV10-3 and TRBJ2-1; the match to TRBD1 covers 10 bases. The germline V gene has CDR1 ENHRY and CDR2 SYGVKD. This CDR3 is built from 13 residues. Trimming at V came to 6 bases and at J to 8 bases, leaving 4 bases not matched to a gene. The DNA for the CDR3 is TGTGCCATCAGGGGGACAGGGGTCGATGAGCAGTTCTTC. Translation: CAIRGTGVDEQFF.

This clone was recorded once. The V call is TRBV27, the J call TRBJ1-1, with TRBD1 matching over 7 bases. Per the germline V gene, CDR1 is MNHEY and CDR2 is SMNVEV (reference sequence). V gave up 9 bases and J gave up 3 bases; unmatched junction bases: 13. CDR3 size: 15 residues. The CDR3 region has the DNA TGTGCCAGAGCTAGGGGGCCTTTATCTCACACTGAAGCTTTCTTT. Encoded protein: CARARGPLSHTEAFF.

Only a few counts were recorded for this clone. The gene calls are TRBV5-1 and TRBJ2-1, with D possibly being TRBD2 (5 bases). The CDR3 loop spans 15 amino acids. Trimming took 0 bases from V and 8 from J, leaving 15 bases between them. Per germline, CDR1 SGHRS and CDR2 YFSETQ. The CDR3 region is CASSLGSSGNDEQFF. DNA for the CDR3: TGCGCCAGCAGCTTGGGATCGTCGGGGAACGATGAGCAGTTCTTC.

The rearrangement uses TRBV29-1 and TRBJ1-1; TRBD1 might be the D (5 bases). Between the trimmed V and J ends, which lost 7 bases and 5 bases, there was a span of 14 bases. This CDR3 has 12 amino acids. Germline V gives CDR1 SQVTM, CDR2 ANQGSEA. The CDR3 protein is CSGTWLETEAFF. In DNA, the CDR3 is TGCAGCGGGACATGGCTGGAGACTGAAGCTTTCTTT.

This chain uses TRBV3-1 (or the pseudogene TRBV3-2) with TRBJ2-5, with 8 positions matching TRBD2. CDR3 size: 15 residues. The trim removed 4 bases at V and 2 bases at J, leaving 6 bases unmatched. Germline lookup yields CDR1 LGHDT and CDR2 YNNKEL (reference sequence). The CDR3 nucleotides read TGTGCCAGCAGCCGGAATAGCGGGAAGCAAGAGACCCAGTACTTC. Its translation is CASSRNSGKQETQYF.

V gene TRBV19 combines with J gene TRBJ1-1; 8 bases match TRBD1. This CDR3 is built from 17 residues. Germline CDR1 reads LNHDA; CDR2 reads SQIVND (reference sequence). J lost 6 bases, V lost 3 bases, and 15 bases had no gene match. As DNA, the CDR3 is TGTGCCAGTAGTATCCTTGGGCAGGGGGCCTCGGCAGCTGAAGCTTTCTTT. It yields the protein CASSILGQGASAAEAFF.

V usage is TRBV10-1 and J usage is TRBJ2-7; tentative D call: TRBD1 (5 bases). The length of the CDR3 is 16 residues. V was clipped by 3 bases and J by 2 bases, with 17 bases between them. The V gene's germline CDR1 is WNHNN and CDR2 SYGVQD (reference sequence). DNA for the CDR3: TGCGCCAGCAGTGAAAACAGGCAAACGGCCACCTACGAGCAGTACTTC. Amino acid sequence: CASSENRQTATYEQYF.